Reported below is one T cell receptor beta chain. Antigen specificity is unknown. The sample is drawn from a study of cytomegalovirus exposure and HLA in healthy donors. General observations from the study: As a later analysis revealed, most CMV-associated TCR beta chains appeared HLA-restricted. Cytomegalovirus association was assigned to about 150 TCR beta chains. Analysis was carried out at a later point, and it linked a missense DCLRE1C variant to TCR beta V- and J-gene trimming.

The PCR employed 60 Vbeta primers together with 13 Jbeta primers. This table comes from immunoSEQ multiplex PCR, and its TCRdb copy is limited to in-frame clones, with some not included. The table includes 150,000 to 200,000 clones, around 77% detected once. Germline lookup yields CDR1 SGHNT and CDR2 YENEEA. The junction had 4 bases not matched to a gene; V was cut back by 6 bases and J by 2 bases. CDR3 length: 13 residues. Sequencing used PBMCs. The sequence came from a female donor in good health and CMV-seronegative. The chain links TRBV11-3 to TRBJ2-7; 7 nucleotides agree with TRBD2. The CDR3 sequence: CASSLTSAYEQYF. CDR3 DNA: TGTGCCAGCAGTTTAACTAGCGCCTACGAGCAGTACTTC.